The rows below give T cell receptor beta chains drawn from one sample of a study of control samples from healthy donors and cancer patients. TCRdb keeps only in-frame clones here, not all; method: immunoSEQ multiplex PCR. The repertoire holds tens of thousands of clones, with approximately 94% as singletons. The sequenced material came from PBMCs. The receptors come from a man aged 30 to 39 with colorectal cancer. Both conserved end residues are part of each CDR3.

CDR3 protein: CATSKGSGANVLTF
J gene: TRBJ2-6
V gene: TRBV24-1
CDR3 length: 14

CDR3 protein: CASSTGSLYSVSYEQFF
J gene: TRBJ2-1
V gene: TRBV19
CDR3 length: 17

CDR3 protein: CASSFRGSTTYGYTF
J gene: TRBJ1-2
V gene: TRBV6-5
CDR3 length: 15

CDR3 protein: CASSQSSGTEAFF
J gene: TRBJ1-1
V gene: TRBV12-3/TRBV12-4
CDR3 length: 13

CDR3 protein: CASNRREINYGYTF
J gene: TRBJ1-2
V gene: TRBV19
CDR3 length: 14

CDR3 protein: CASSFLRVGNNEQFF
J gene: TRBJ2-1
V gene: TRBV7-2
CDR3 length: 15

CDR3 protein: CASSLVRSRQGSYEQYF
J gene: TRBJ2-7
V gene: TRBV7-2
CDR3 length: 17

CDR3 protein: CASSLMGGDRDTQYF
J gene: TRBJ2-3
V gene: TRBV11-2
CDR3 length: 15

CDR3 protein: CASSASPGGRTADTQYF
J gene: TRBJ2-3
V gene: TRBV9
CDR3 length: 17

CDR3 protein: CASGFGDVGNQPQHF
J gene: TRBJ1-5
V gene: TRBV12-5
CDR3 length: 15

CDR3 protein: CSASGSGSGANVLTF
J gene: TRBJ2-6
V gene: TRBV20-1
CDR3 length: 15

CDR3 protein: CASSEPEAPSQHF
J gene: TRBJ1-5
V gene: TRBV6-1
CDR3 length: 13

CDR3 protein: CASSDRVVEKLFF
J gene: TRBJ1-4
V gene: TRBV6-1
CDR3 length: 13

CDR3 protein: CASSPQTGRRVNTEAFF
J gene: TRBJ1-1
V gene: TRBV18
CDR3 length: 17

CDR3 protein: CASSLDGATDSPLHF
J gene: TRBJ1-6
V gene: TRBV7-2
CDR3 length: 15

CDR3 protein: CASMGTTNEKLFF
J gene: TRBJ1-4
V gene: TRBV19
CDR3 length: 13

CDR3 protein: CASSFRDTDTGELFF
J gene: TRBJ2-2
V gene: TRBV7-8
CDR3 length: 15

CDR3 protein: CASSLGDRVSNYGYTF
J gene: TRBJ1-2
V gene: TRBV5-1
CDR3 length: 16

CDR3 protein: CASSLAGGSPLHF
J gene: TRBJ1-6
V gene: TRBV19
CDR3 length: 13

CDR3 protein: CASSHSEYGYTF
J gene: TRBJ1-2
V gene: TRBV12-3/TRBV12-4
CDR3 length: 12

CDR3 protein: CASSPPGALNTEAFF
J gene: TRBJ1-1
V gene: TRBV27
CDR3 length: 15

CDR3 protein: CASSLWRGQNTGELFF
J gene: TRBJ2-2
V gene: TRBV7-6
CDR3 length: 16

CDR3 protein: CASSERGGPGANVLTF
J gene: TRBJ2-6
V gene: TRBV18
CDR3 length: 16

CDR3 protein: CASSADGVSNQPQHF
J gene: TRBJ1-5
V gene: TRBV5-1
CDR3 length: 15

CDR3 protein: CASSEDERGLALNTEAFF
J gene: TRBJ1-1
V gene: TRBV2
CDR3 length: 18

CDR3 protein: CASSLSSGSAEAFF
J gene: TRBJ1-1
V gene: TRBV7-2
CDR3 length: 14

CDR3 protein: CATSRAGTGDEKLFF
J gene: TRBJ1-4
V gene: TRBV15
CDR3 length: 15

CDR3 protein: CATSREGTGDYGYTF
J gene: TRBJ1-2
V gene: TRBV15
CDR3 length: 15

CDR3 protein: CASTESRVGQYF
J gene: TRBJ2-3
V gene: TRBV2
CDR3 length: 12

CDR3 protein: CASSQDSNQPQHF
J gene: TRBJ1-5
V gene: TRBV14
CDR3 length: 13

CDR3 protein: CASSTGTPKQYF
J gene: TRBJ2-7
V gene: TRBV6-2/TRBV6-3
CDR3 length: 12

CDR3 protein: CASSVGVDPLYGYTF
J gene: TRBJ1-2
V gene: TRBV9
CDR3 length: 15

CDR3 protein: CSVTGASWQFF
J gene: TRBJ2-1
V gene: TRBV20-1
CDR3 length: 11

CDR3 protein: CASSDRGQIPNQPQHF
J gene: TRBJ1-5
V gene: TRBV6-1
CDR3 length: 16

CDR3 protein: CASAEGDNEQFF
J gene: TRBJ2-1
V gene: TRBV12-3/TRBV12-4
CDR3 length: 12

CDR3 protein: CASSLGQYSNQPQHF
J gene: TRBJ1-5
V gene: TRBV6-5
CDR3 length: 15

CDR3 protein: CASSYSWSGANYGYTF
J gene: TRBJ1-2
V gene: TRBV6-5
CDR3 length: 16

CDR3 protein: CATSPWGGDTGELFF
J gene: TRBJ2-2
V gene: TRBV15
CDR3 length: 15

CDR3 protein: CASSEVWGEGQPQHF
J gene: TRBJ1-5
V gene: TRBV6-1
CDR3 length: 15

CDR3 protein: CASSSQGGNQPQHF
J gene: TRBJ1-5
V gene: TRBV27
CDR3 length: 14

CDR3 protein: CASSLEGLTGELFF
J gene: TRBJ2-2
V gene: TRBV11-3
CDR3 length: 14

CDR3 protein: CASSIGQRSFGGYTF
J gene: TRBJ1-2
V gene: TRBV19
CDR3 length: 15